A single sample is the source of the 21 T cell receptor beta chains below, sequenced in a study of cytomegalovirus exposure and HLA in healthy donors (dated by TCRdb to about 2017). The library was obtained by the immunoSEQ multiplex PCR assay. The multiplex PCR relied on a mix of 60 forward primers for TCR Vbeta segments and 13 reverse primers for TCR Jbeta segments. The table comes from immuneACCESS by way of TCRdb, which keeps in-frame sequences with V and J called. Part of the clones is missing from these tables; in studies checked, under half for an unresolved V gene and the rest for unknown reasons. This sample comprises 85,000 to 110,000 clones, about 77% of them detected only once. The ten top clones hold 10% of the sample. Material: PBMCs. Receptor source: a woman aged 18 to 35 in good health and CMV-seropositive.

This clone was seen only a few times. The chain couples TRBV5-1 to TRBJ2-3; D unclear. CDR3 size: 13 residues. From germline, CDR1 is SGHRS and CDR2 YFSETQ. Trimming left V 3 bases short and J 3 bases short, with 8 bases between. For the CDR3, the DNA is TGCGCCAGCAGCTCCGAACTAACAGATACGCAGTATTTT. Residues: CASSSELTDTQYF.

V and J are TRBV18 and TRBJ1-1; possible D gene TRBD1, 6 bases. Germline CDR1 and CDR2: KGHSH and LQKENI. Trimming pared 6 bases from V and 2 bases from J, leaving 22 bases between. This CDR3 has 17 amino acids. The CDR3 loop is CASSQRGSMGANTEAFF. The CDR3 region has the DNA TGTGCCAGCTCTCAACGCGGGTCGATGGGGGCTAACACTGAAGCTTTCTTT.

This clone was counted between two and nine times. The chain links TRBV6-5 to TRBJ1-1, with D unresolved. The CDR3 has 15 residues. Looked up from germline, CDR1 is MNHEY and CDR2 is SVGAGI. The V and J ends lost 1 base and 4 bases respectively, with 13 bases between them. The CDR3 reads CASSYWRQAGTEAFF. Here the CDR3 DNA reads TGTGCCAGCAGTTACTGGCGGCAGGCGGGCACTGAAGCTTTCTTT.

V and J are TRBV2 and TRBJ1-2, with D possibly matching TRBD1 (5 bases). Germline V gene data show CDR1 as SNHLY and CDR2 as FYNNEI. Between the trimmed V and J ends, which lost 8 bases and 5 bases, there was a span of 15 bases. The CDR3 covers 13 residues. The DNA for the CDR3 is TGTGCCAGCGGCGGGGGGAGTCAGTATGGCTACACCTTC. This translates into CASGGGSQYGYTF.

The V call is TRBV19, the J call TRBJ2-7, with D possibly matching TRBD1 (6 bases). There are 15 residues in the CDR3. Trimming removed 6 bases at V and 0 bases at J, with 15 bases between. Germline assignment: CDR1 LNHDA and CDR2 SQIVND (reference sequence). The CDR3 here is CASRGRGDTSYEQYF. Here the CDR3 DNA reads TGTGCCAGTAGGGGAAGAGGGGACACCTCCTACGAGCAGTACTTC. Looking up the rest from reference TRBV19 and TRBJ2-7 gives the full variable domain: DGGITQSPKYLFRKEGQNVTLSCEQNLNHDAMYWYRQDPGQGLRLIYYSQIVNDFQKGDIAEGYSVSREKKESFPLTVTSAQKNPTAFYLCASRGRGDTSYEQYFGPGTRLTVT.

This clone was recorded only once. The V and J genes are TRBV2 and TRBJ1-5, with 12 bases identical to TRBD1. Germline CDR1 reads SNHLY; CDR2 reads FYNNEI. The CDR3 sequence is 15 residues long. V lost 4 bases to trimming and J lost 8 bases; unmatched junction nucleotides: 6. CDR3 sequence (DNA): TGTGCCAGCAGTGGGGGACAGGGGGCTAGGGAGCCCCAGCATTTT. Translated: CASSGGQGAREPQHF. Full variable domain (remainder filled in from reference TRBV2 and TRBJ1-5): EPEVTQTPSHQVTQMGQEVILRCVPISNHLYFYWYRQILGQKVEFLVSFYNNEISEKSEIFDDQFSVERPDGSNFTLKIRSTKLEDSAMYFCASSGGQGAREPQHFGDGTRLSIL.

The J gene is TRBJ2-7, the V gene TRBV19, with D perhaps TRBD2 (6 bases). V was clipped by 4 bases and J by 1 base, with 8 bases between them. Germline assignment: CDR1 LNHDA and CDR2 SQIVND (reference sequence). This CDR3 comprises 13 residues. The CDR3 sequence: CASSTGGSYEQYF. CDR3 nucleotide sequence: TGTGCCAGTAGTACCGGAGGGTCCTACGAGCAGTACTTC. The variable domain in full, with the rest retrieved from reference TRBV19 and TRBJ2-7, is DGGITQSPKYLFRKEGQNVTLSCEQNLNHDAMYWYRQDPGQGLRLIYYSQIVNDFQKGDIAEGYSVSREKKESFPLTVTSAQKNPTAFYLCASSTGGSYEQYFGPGTRLTVT.

The V and J genes are TRBV11-1 and TRBJ1-1, with 8 bases matching TRBD1. Germline V lookup: CDR1 SGHAT, CDR2 FQDESV (reference sequence). V lost 0 bases to trimming and J lost 3 bases; unmatched junction nucleotides: 3. The CDR3 loop spans 15 amino acids. The DNA of the CDR3 is TGTGCCAGCAGCTTAGCGGTGACAGGGGACACTGAAGCTTTCTTT. Translating gives CASSLAVTGDTEAFF.

This clone was seen a few times. This chain links TRBV27 with TRBJ2-1; D may be TRBD1 (8 bases). The CDR3 is 14 residues long. The V gene lost 5 bases and the J gene lost 8 bases, with 16 bases spanning the gap. Per the germline V gene, CDR1 is MNHEY and CDR2 is SMNVEV (reference sequence). The CDR3 protein is CASSIRTGRDEQFF. As DNA, the CDR3 is TGTGCCAGCAGTATCCGGACAGGGAGGGATGAGCAGTTCTTC.

The chain joins TRBV5-4 to TRBJ2-5; tentatively, D is TRBD2 (6 bases). Germline V CDR1 and CDR2: SGHNT, YYREEE (reference sequence). Between the trimmed V and J ends, which lost 0 bases and 1 base, there was a span of 10 bases. The CDR3 covers 15 residues. CDR3 sequence (DNA): TGTGCCAGCAGCTTGGTCGGGAGATCCCAAGAGACCCAGTACTTC. It yields the protein CASSLVGRSQETQYF.

Remarks on this clone: Other DNA sequences in this sample translate to the same CDR3. The genes are TRBV18 and TRBJ2-7, with D maybe TRBD2 (5 bases). Germline CDR1 is KGHSH and CDR2 is LQKENI. V was trimmed by 6 bases and J by 3 bases, leaving 18 bases between them. This CDR3 is 15 amino acids long. The CDR3 DNA is TGTGCCAGCTCGCCCGGCGGGCACGATGGCTACGAGCAGTACTTC. Translation gives CASSPGGHDGYEQYF.

This chain joins TRBV6-5 and TRBJ2-3; D possibly corresponds to TRBD2 (5 bases). This CDR3 contains 16 residues. V shed 2 bases and J shed 5 bases, with 17 bases lying between them. From germline, CDR1 is MNHEY and CDR2 SVGAGI. CDR3 sequence (DNA): TGTGCCAGCAGTTACCTCGGGAATCATGAGGGAGATACGCAGTATTTT. This codes for CASSYLGNHEGDTQYF.

The CDR3 spells CASSTRTSGTQETQYF. DNA for the CDR3: TGTGCCAGCAGCACCCGGACTAGCGGTACCCAAGAGACCCAGTACTTC. The chain is built from TRBV7-2 and TRBJ2-5; 10 bases line up with TRBD2. The J segment lost 1 base and the V segment lost 5 bases, leaving 7 bases of the junction unmatched. CDR1 and CDR2 (germline): SGHTA, FQGNSA. This CDR3 spans 16 amino acids.

The chain joins TRBV6-5 to TRBJ2-3, with D perhaps matching TRBD2 (7 bases). Deletions cut 6 bases from V and 0 bases from J, with 10 bases between. Germline loops: CDR1 MNHEY, CDR2 SVGAGI. The CDR3 is 14 residues long. The CDR3 is CASRGGASTDTQYF. The CDR3 DNA follows: TGTGCCAGCAGGGGGGGGGCGAGCACAGATACGCAGTATTTT.

The V and J genes are TRBV27 and TRBJ2-1; 9 bases line up with TRBD2. This CDR3 contains 18 residues. Losses at the gene ends were 3 bases for V and 6 bases for J; bases not matched to a gene: 15. Germline CDR1 is MNHEY and CDR2 is SMNVEV (reference sequence). The CDR3: CASSFNLLASGKGNEQFF. The CDR3 DNA follows: TGTGCCAGCAGTTTTAACTTGTTGGCTAGCGGGAAAGGCAATGAGCAGTTCTTC.

The V and J genes are TRBV5-6 and TRBJ1-4, with D perhaps TRBD1 (6 bases). This CDR3 has 14 amino acids. V was pared by 0 bases and J by 7 bases, with 10 bases between. Germline V gene lookup returns CDR1 SGHDT and CDR2 YYEEEE. This CDR3 reads CASSLVRGGEKLFF. Here the CDR3 DNA reads TGTGCCAGCAGCTTGGTCAGGGGTGGTGAAAAACTGTTTTTT.

Only a few counts were recorded for this clone. This sequence joins TRBV10-3 and TRBJ1-2; 7 bases map to TRBD1. The CDR3 is 12 residues long. Germline CDR1 is ENHRY and CDR2 is SYGVKD. The trim removed 10 bases at V and 8 bases at J, leaving 10 bases unmatched. In DNA form, the CDR3 reads TGTGCCACCACTGACAGGGCGAGGGGCTACACCTTC. Amino acids: CATTDRARGYTF.

The chain is built from TRBV5-1 and TRBJ1-1, with 9 positions matching TRBD1. CDR3 size: 14 residues. V lost 3 bases, J lost 5 bases, and 5 bases stayed unmatched. Germline V lookup: CDR1 SGHRS, CDR2 YFSETQ. CDR3 loop: CASSSQGARTEAFF. The CDR3 DNA reads TGCGCCAGCAGCTCACAGGGGGCGAGAACTGAAGCTTTCTTT.

The chain combines TRBV5-8 with TRBJ2-5, with D possibly being TRBD1 (7 bases). Trimming shortened V by 1 base and J by 4 bases, and 14 bases separated the two germline ends. The CDR3 covers 15 residues. CDR1 is SGHTS, CDR2 YDEGEE, per germline. CDR3 DNA sequence: TGTGCCAGCAGCTTGTGGTCAGGGGGGATAGAGACCCAGTACTTC. Encoded protein: CASSLWSGGIETQYF.

The chain carries TRBV14 and TRBJ2-7; 7 positions match TRBD1. The CDR3 contains 15 residues. The V gene's germline CDR1 is SGHDN and CDR2 FVKESK. V shed 3 bases, J shed 4 bases, and the junction held 9 bases outside the gene matches. Written as DNA, the CDR3 is TGTGCCAGCAGCCATATCGGGACAGTGGGTTACGAGCAGTACTTC. It translates to CASSHIGTVGYEQYF. Full variable domain (missing parts from reference TRBV14 and TRBJ2-7): EAGVTQFPSHSVIEKGQTVTLRCDPISGHDNLYWYRRVMGKEIKFLLHFVKESKQDESGMPNNRFLAERTGGTYSTLKVQPAELEDSGVYFCASSHIGTVGYEQYFGPGTRLTVT.

This clone has a single count. J is TRBJ1-1 and V is TRBV2, with TRBD1 as a possible D gene (6 bases). Germline-derived CDR1 and CDR2 are SNHLY and FYNNEI. Trimming stripped 6 bases from V and 4 bases from J, with 18 bases between. The CDR3 runs to 15 residues. The CDR3 reads CASRGAGHPSTEAFF. The CDR3 DNA follows: TGTGCCAGCAGGGGGGCCGGGCACCCGAGCACTGAAGCTTTCTTT.